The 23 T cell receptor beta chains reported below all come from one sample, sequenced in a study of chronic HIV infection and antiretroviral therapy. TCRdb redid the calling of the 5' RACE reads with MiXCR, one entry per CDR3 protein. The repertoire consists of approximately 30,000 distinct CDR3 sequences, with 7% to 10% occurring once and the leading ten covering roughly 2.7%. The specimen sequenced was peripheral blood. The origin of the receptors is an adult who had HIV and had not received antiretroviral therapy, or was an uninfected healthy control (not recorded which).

This CDR3 reads CASSLGAGQGRVYEQYF. CDR3 sequence (DNA): TGTGCCAGCAGCTTAGGGGCAGGACAGGGGAGGGTCTACGAGCAGTACTTC. The chain combines TRBV7-6 with TRBJ2-7; 9 bases are a match to TRBD1. The CDR3 loop spans 17 amino acids. Germline-derived CDR1 and CDR2 are SGHVS and FNYEAQ. The trim removed 1 base at V and 3 bases at J, leaving 10 bases unmatched.

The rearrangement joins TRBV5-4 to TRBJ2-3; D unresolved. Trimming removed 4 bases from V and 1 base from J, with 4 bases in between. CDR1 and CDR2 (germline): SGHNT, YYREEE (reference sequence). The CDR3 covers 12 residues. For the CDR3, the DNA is TGTGCCAGCAGCATGGGCACAGATACGCAGTATTTT. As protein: CASSMGTDTQYF.

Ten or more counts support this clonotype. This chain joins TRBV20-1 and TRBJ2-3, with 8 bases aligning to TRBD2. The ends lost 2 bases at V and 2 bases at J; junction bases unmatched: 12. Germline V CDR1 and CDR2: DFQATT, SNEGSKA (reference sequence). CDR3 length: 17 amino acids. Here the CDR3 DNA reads TGCAGTGCTAGAAGAGCGTTACTAGCGGTCTCCACAGATACGCAGTATTTT. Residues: CSARRALLAVSTDTQYF.

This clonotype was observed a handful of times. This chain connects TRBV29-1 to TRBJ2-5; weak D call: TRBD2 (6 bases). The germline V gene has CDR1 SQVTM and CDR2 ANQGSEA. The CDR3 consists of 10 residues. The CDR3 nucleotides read TGCATGGCGGGACAAGAGACCCAGTACTTC. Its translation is CMAGQETQYF.

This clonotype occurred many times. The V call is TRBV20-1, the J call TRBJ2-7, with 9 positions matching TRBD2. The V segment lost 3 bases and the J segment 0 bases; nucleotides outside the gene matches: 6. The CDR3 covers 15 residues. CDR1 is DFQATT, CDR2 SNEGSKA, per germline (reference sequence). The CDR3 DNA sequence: TGCAGTGCTAGCAAGACTAGCGGACGCTCCTACGAGCAGTACTTC. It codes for CSASKTSGRSYEQYF.

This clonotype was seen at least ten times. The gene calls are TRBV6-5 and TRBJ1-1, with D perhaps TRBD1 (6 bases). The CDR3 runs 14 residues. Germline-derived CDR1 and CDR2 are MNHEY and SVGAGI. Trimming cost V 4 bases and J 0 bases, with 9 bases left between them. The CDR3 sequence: CASSSRGMNTEAFF. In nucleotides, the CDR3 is TGTGCCAGCAGTTCCAGGGGCATGAACACTGAAGCTTTCTTT.

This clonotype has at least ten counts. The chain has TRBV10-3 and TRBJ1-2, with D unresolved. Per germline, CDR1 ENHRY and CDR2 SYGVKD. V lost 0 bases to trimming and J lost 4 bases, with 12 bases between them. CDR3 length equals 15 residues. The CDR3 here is CAISESSGHGYGYTF. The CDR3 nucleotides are TGTGCCATCAGTGAGTCTTCCGGGCACGGCTATGGCTACACCTTC.

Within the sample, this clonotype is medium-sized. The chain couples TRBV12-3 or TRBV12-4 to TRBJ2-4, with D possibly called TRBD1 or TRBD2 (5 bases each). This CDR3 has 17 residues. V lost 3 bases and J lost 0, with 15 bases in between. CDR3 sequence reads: CASSFVMGDLAKNIQYF. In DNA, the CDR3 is TGTGCCAGCAGTTTCGTAATGGGGGATTTAGCCAAAAACATTCAGTACTTC.

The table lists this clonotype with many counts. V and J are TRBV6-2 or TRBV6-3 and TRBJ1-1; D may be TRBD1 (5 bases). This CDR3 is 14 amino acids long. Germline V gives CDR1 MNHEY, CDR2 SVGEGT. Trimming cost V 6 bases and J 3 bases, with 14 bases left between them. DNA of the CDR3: TGTGCCAGCAGGGAATCAGGGAGATACACTGAAGCTTTCTTT. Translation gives CASRESGRYTEAFF.

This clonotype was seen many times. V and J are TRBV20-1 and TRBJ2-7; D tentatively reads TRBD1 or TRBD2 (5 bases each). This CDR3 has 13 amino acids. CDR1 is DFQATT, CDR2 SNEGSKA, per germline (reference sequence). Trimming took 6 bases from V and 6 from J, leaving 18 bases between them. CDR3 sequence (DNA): TGCAGTGCCACCCGTCCAAGGGACGTCGAGCAGTACTTC. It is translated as CSATRPRDVEQYF.

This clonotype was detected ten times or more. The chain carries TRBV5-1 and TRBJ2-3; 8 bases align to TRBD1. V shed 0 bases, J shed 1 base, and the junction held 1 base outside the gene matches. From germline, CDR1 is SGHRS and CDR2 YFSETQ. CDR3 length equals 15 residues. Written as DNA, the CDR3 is TGCGCCAGCAGCTTGGAGGGACAGGGCACAGATACGCAGTATTTT. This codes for CASSLEGQGTDTQYF.

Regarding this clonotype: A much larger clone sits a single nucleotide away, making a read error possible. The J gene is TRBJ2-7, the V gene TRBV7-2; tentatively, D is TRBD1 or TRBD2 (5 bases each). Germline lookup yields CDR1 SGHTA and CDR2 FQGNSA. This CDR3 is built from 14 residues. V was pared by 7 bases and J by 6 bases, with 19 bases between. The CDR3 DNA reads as TGTGCCAGCAACACCGCGGCAGGGAGTCGCGAGCAGTACTTC. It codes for CASNTAAGSREQYF.

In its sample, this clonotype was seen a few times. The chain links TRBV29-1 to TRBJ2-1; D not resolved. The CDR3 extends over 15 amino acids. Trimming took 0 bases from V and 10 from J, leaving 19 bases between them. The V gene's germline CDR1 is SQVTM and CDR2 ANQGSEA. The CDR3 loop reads CSVEDQRTTTWEQFF. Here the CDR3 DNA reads TGCAGCGTTGAAGATCAAAGAACTACTACATGGGAGCAGTTCTTC.

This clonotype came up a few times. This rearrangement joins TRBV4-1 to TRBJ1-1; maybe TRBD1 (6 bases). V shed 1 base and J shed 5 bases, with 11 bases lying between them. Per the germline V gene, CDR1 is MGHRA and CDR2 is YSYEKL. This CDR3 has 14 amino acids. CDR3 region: CASSQVAGVTEAFF. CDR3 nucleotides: TGCGCCAGCAGCCAAGTGGCAGGGGTAACTGAAGCTTTCTTT.

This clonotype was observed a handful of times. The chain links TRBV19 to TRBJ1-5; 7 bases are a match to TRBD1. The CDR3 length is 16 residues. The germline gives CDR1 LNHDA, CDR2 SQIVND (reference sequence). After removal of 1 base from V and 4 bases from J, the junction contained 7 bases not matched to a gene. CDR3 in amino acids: CASSIVRGGVNQPQHF. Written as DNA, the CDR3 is TGTGCCAGTAGTATAGTACGAGGGGGCGTGAATCAGCCCCAGCATTTT. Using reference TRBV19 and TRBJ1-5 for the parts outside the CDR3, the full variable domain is DGGITQSPKYLFRKEGQNVTLSCEQNLNHDAMYWYRQDPGQGLRLIYYSQIVNDFQKGDIAEGYSVSREKKESFPLTVTSAQKNPTAFYLCASSIVRGGVNQPQHFGDGTRLSIL.

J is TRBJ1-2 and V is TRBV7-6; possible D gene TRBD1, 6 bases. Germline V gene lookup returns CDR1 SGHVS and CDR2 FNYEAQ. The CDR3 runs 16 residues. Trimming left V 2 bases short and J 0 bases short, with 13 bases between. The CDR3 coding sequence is TGTGCCAGCAGCTTATTCGCAGGGGAGGCTAACTATGGCTACACCTTC. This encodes CASSLFAGEANYGYTF.

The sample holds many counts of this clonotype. In DNA, the CDR3 is TGTGCCAGCAATCTCTGGTTGCAGCAGTACTTC. Translated, it gives CASNLWLQQYF. The chain joins TRBV27 to TRBJ2-7; D uncertain. The germline V and J ends were trimmed by 7 bases and 8 bases, with 12 bases remaining between them. Germline assignment: CDR1 MNHEY and CDR2 SMNVEV (reference sequence). This CDR3 comprises 11 residues.

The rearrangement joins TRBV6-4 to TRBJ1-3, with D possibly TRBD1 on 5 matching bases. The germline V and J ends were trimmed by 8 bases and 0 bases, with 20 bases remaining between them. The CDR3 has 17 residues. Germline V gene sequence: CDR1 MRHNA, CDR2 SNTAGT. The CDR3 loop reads CASQDGTDSPSGNTIYF. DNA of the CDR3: TGTGCCAGCCAAGACGGGACGGACTCTCCCTCTGGAAACACCATATATTTT.

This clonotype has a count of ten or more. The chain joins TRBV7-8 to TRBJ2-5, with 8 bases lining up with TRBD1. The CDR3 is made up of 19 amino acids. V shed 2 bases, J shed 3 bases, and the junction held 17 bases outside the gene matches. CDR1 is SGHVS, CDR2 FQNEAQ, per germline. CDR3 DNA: TGTGCCAGCAGCTTATACAGGGGGATCGAGGGACAGCGTAAAGAGACCCAGTACTTC. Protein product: CASSLYRGIEGQRKETQYF.

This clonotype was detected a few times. CDR3 sequence: CSAGVEGAHQPQHF. The CDR3 DNA is TGCAGTGCCGGAGTGGAGGGGGCCCATCAGCCCCAGCATTTT. This chain joins TRBV20-1 and TRBJ1-5; 7 bases agree with TRBD1. The CDR3 is 14 residues long. The germline V gene has CDR1 DFQATT and CDR2 SNEGSKA (reference sequence). V was clipped by 6 bases and J by 5 bases; unmatched bases: 10.

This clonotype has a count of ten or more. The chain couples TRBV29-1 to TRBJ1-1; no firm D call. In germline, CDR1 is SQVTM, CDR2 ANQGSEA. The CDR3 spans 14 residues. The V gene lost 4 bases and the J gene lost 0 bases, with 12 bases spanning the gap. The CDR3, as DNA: TGCAGCGTTGTCGGCAGGCAGATGAACACTGAAGCTTTCTTT. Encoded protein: CSVVGRQMNTEAFF.

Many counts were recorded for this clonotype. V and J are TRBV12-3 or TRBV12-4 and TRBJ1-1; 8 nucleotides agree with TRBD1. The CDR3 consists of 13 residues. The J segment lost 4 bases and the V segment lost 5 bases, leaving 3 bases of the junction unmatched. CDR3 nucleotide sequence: TGTGCCAGCAGTCGCCAGGGGGCCACTGAAGCTTTCTTT. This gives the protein CASSRQGATEAFF.

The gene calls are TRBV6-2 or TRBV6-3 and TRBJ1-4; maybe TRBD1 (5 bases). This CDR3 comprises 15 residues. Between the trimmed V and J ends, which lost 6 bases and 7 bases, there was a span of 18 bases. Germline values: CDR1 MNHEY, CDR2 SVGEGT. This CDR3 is CASSWGRNYGEKLFF. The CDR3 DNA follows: TGTGCCAGCAGCTGGGGACGTAACTACGGTGAAAAACTGTTTTTT.